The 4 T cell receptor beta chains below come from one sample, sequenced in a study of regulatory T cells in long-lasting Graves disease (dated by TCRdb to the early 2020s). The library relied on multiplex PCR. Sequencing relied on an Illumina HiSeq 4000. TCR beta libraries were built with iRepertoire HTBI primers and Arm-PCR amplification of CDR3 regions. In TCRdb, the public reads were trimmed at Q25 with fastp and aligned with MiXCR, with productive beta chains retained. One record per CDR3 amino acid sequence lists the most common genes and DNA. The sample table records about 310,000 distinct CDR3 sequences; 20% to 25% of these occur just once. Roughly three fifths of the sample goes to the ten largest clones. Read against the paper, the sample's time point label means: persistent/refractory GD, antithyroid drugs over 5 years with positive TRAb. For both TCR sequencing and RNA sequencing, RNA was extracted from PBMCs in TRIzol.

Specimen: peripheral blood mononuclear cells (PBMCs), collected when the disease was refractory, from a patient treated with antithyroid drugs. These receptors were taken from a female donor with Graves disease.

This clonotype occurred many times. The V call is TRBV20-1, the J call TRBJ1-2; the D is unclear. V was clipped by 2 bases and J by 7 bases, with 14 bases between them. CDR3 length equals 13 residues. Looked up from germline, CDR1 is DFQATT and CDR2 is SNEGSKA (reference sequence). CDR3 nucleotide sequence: TGCAGTGCTAGACCTACGTGGGGATCTGGCTACACCTTC. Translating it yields CSARPTWGSGYTF.

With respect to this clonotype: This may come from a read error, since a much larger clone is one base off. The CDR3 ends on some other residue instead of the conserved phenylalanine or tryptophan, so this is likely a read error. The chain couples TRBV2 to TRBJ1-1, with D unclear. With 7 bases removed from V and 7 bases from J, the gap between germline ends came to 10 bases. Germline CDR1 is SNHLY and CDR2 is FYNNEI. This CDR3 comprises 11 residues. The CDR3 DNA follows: TGTGCCAGCAAGGGTGTAATTGAAGCTTTCTCT. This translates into CASKGVIEAFS.

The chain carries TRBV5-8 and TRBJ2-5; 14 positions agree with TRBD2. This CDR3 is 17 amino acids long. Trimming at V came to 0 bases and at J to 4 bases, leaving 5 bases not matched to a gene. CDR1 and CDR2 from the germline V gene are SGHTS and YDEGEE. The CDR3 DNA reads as TGTGCCAGCAGCTTGGGGGGACTAGCGGGAGTTGGAGAGACCCAGTACTTC. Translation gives CASSLGGLAGVGETQYF.

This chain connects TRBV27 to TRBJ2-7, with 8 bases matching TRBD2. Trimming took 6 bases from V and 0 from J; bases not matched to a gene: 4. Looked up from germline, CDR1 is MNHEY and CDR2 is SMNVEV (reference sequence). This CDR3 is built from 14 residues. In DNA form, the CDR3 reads TGTGCCAGCAGCCTGCGGGGGGCCTCCTACGAGCAGTACTTC. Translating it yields CASSLRGASYEQYF.